The clone carrying this T cell receptor beta chain was picked up one time. Its antigen is undetermined. The data are from a study of OX40 agonist ivuxolimab in advanced cancers. Study summary: With ivuxolimab, an agonistic anti-OX40 (CD134) antibody, patients were treated. Hepatocellular carcinoma, melanoma, renal cell or head and neck cancer occurred in dose-escalation patients. Prior anti-PD-1, anti-PD-L1 or anti-CTLA-4 therapy did not bar entry, and 40% had some.

The germline V and J ends were trimmed by 4 bases and 5 bases, with 10 bases remaining between them. Germline CDR1 SGHTA, CDR2 FQGNSA. CDR3 size: 13 residues. The method was immunoSEQ multiplex PCR; TCRdb's version includes in-frame clones alone and lacks a portion of them. The table includes about 66,000 clones, just over 85% detected once. The study's findings and limits: The expanded peripheral T cells' antigen specificity was not determined.

The sample was CD4+ or CD8+ T cells sorted from blood, taken in a trial of the OX40 agonist ivuxolimab. This clonotype was obtained from an adult with an advanced solid tumor such as melanoma, head and neck, liver or kidney cancer. V and J are TRBV7-2 and TRBJ2-3; D is unclear. The CDR3 sequence: CASSSQLRDTQYF. DNA of the CDR3: TGTGCCAGCAGCTCTCAATTAAGAGATACGCAGTATTTT.